The 10 T cell receptor beta chains reported below all come from one sample, sequenced in a study of cytomegalovirus exposure and HLA in healthy donors. PCR amplification relied on 60 Vbeta primers (plus 13 Jbeta primers). Measured with immunoSEQ multiplex PCR; TCRdb has only the in-frame clones, and not every one. The data contain more than 65,000 clones, about 70% of them singletons. What was sequenced was PBMCs. These receptors came from a middle-aged man in good health and CMV-seronegative.

The CDR3 spells CASSPDQPQHF. DNA for the CDR3: TGTGCCAGCAGCCCAGATCAGCCCCAGCATTTT. This chain connects TRBV7-9 to TRBJ1-5, with unresolved D. The CDR3 has 11 residues. Trimming pared 5 bases from V and 5 bases from J, leaving 4 bases between. Germline lookup yields CDR1 SEHNR and CDR2 FQNEAQ (reference sequence).

The V and J genes are TRBV5-5 and TRBJ2-7; no definite D call. Germline CDR1 SGHKS, CDR2 YYEKEE (reference sequence). Trimming cost V 0 bases and J 6 bases, with 16 bases left between them. The CDR3 has 15 residues. For the CDR3, the DNA is TGTGCCAGCAGCTTGGTTCGGTCCACGCAGGCCGAGCAGTACTTC. It is translated as CASSLVRSTQAEQYF.

V gene TRBV6-4 combines with J gene TRBJ2-3, with 11 bases aligning to TRBD2. The V gene end was trimmed by 5 bases and the J gene end by 4 bases; junction bases not matched to a gene: 5. This CDR3 region has 15 residues. The V gene's germline CDR1 is MRHNA and CDR2 SNTAGT. CDR3 in amino acids: CASSNISGGADTQYF. The CDR3 nucleotides read TGTGCCAGCAGTAACATTAGCGGGGGGGCAGATACGCAGTATTTT.

This clone was seen only a few times. The genes are TRBV9 and TRBJ1-2, with 10 positions matching TRBD1. There are 15 residues in the CDR3. In germline, CDR1 is SGDLS, CDR2 YYNGEE. The junction had 5 bases not matched to a gene; V was cut back by 4 bases and J by 2 bases. The CDR3 sequence is CASSPAGQGNYGYTF. The CDR3 DNA reads as TGTGCCAGCAGCCCAGCGGGACAGGGGAACTATGGCTACACCTTC.

The rearrangement links TRBV11-3 to TRBJ1-4; tentative D call: TRBD1 (5 bases). From germline, CDR1 is SGHNT and CDR2 YENEEA. The CDR3 covers 12 residues. V gave up 5 bases and J gave up 11 bases, with 12 bases separating them. Here the CDR3 DNA reads TGTGCCAGCAGCCTCAGCGGGGGGAAACTGTTTTTT. It is translated as CASSLSGGKLFF. Together with reference TRBV11-3 and TRBJ1-4, the CDR3 gives the full variable domain: EAGVVQSPRYKIIEKKQPVAFWCNPISGHNTLYWYLQNLGQGPELLIRYENEEAVDDSQLPKDRFSAERLKGVDSTLKIQPAELGDSAVYLCASSLSGGKLFFGSGTQLSVL.

The CDR3 reads CASSQDLGLPYF. The CDR3 nucleotides are TGCGCCAGCAGCCAAGACCTAGGTCTTCCATATTTT. The rearrangement links TRBV4-3 to TRBJ2-3; D remains ambiguous. V gave up 0 bases and J gave up 15 bases, with 13 bases separating them. The CDR3 is 12 residues long. CDR1 is LGHNA, CDR2 YSLEER, per germline.

The J gene is TRBJ1-4, the V gene TRBV7-9; TRBD1 agrees at 8 bases. This CDR3 is built from 19 residues. The V segment lost 4 bases and the J segment 3 bases; nucleotides outside the gene matches: 16. CDR1 and CDR2 (germline): SEHNR, FQNEAQ (reference sequence). The CDR3 loop reads CASSSYRGETGLANEKLFF. The CDR3 DNA reads as TGTGCCAGCAGCTCCTACAGGGGGGAGACAGGTCTGGCTAATGAAAAACTGTTTTTT.

This chain joins TRBV6-1 and TRBJ2-7; TRBD2 matches at 7 bases. The V and J ends lost 3 bases and 4 bases, in that order; junction bases with no gene match: 3. This CDR3 has 13 residues. Germline CDR1 is MNHNS and CDR2 is SASEGT. CDR3 nucleotides: TGTGCCAGCAGTGAGACTAGCCCGTACGAGCAGTACTTC. Translation: CASSETSPYEQYF.

The chain is built from TRBV27 and TRBJ1-5; 8 bases are shared with TRBD1. Trimming removed 2 bases from V and 5 bases from J; junction bases left unmatched: 5. Germline loops: CDR1 MNHEY, CDR2 SMNVEV (reference sequence). The CDR3 runs to 15 residues. In DNA form, the CDR3 reads TGTGCCAGCAGTTTAACAGGGGGATCATATCAGCCCCAGCATTTT. The encoded protein is CASSLTGGSYQPQHF.

This rearrangement joins TRBV6-5 to TRBJ2-3, with a tentative D call TRBD2 (5 bases). In germline, CDR1 is MNHEY, CDR2 SVGAGI. The CDR3 extends over 12 amino acids. The V and J ends lost 7 bases and 9 bases respectively, with 14 bases between them. The CDR3 reads CASTPPRRTQYF. The CDR3 DNA reads TGTGCCAGCACACCCCCCCGGAGGACGCAGTATTTT.